What follows are 7 T cell receptor beta chains derived from one specimen sequenced in a study of cytomegalovirus exposure and HLA in healthy donors. PCR employed 60 Vbeta and 13 Jbeta primers. Some clones are missing from TCRdb's copy, which holds only in-frame ones; the method was immunoSEQ multiplex PCR. The repertoire has about 140,000 clones, roughly 60% of them found once; the top ten carry about 2.6%. Source material: PBMCs. Receptors were obtained from a woman aged 40 to 50 in good health and CMV-seronegative.

Comment on this clone: A read error may produce the germline difference seen at one junction end. The identical CDR3 is also encoded by other nucleotide sequences in the sample. The CDR3 region has the DNA TGTGCCAGTAGTGAATGGGACTCCACCCTGAGCGGGGAGCTGTTTTTT. This encodes CASSEWDSTLSGELFF. The V call is TRBV6-1, the J call TRBJ2-2; D perhaps matches TRBD2 (6 bases). The length of the CDR3 is 16 residues. Germline V gene data show CDR1 as MNHNS and CDR2 as SASEGT.

The V call is TRBV6-5, the J call TRBJ1-1; the D gene is possibly TRBD1 (5 bases). This CDR3 spans 16 amino acids. Trimming stripped 1 base from V and 1 base from J, with 13 bases between. Germline CDR1 reads MNHEY; CDR2 reads SVGAGI. This CDR3 is CASSYFRGRGNTEAFF. The CDR3 region has the DNA TGTGCCAGCAGTTACTTCCGTGGGAGGGGGAACACTGAAGCTTTCTTT.

The rearrangement joins TRBV28 to TRBJ2-5; D unresolved. Germline assignment: CDR1 MDHEN and CDR2 SYDVKM. This CDR3 spans 16 amino acids. Trimming cost V 3 bases and J 3 bases, with 17 bases left between them. CDR3 loop: CASSFHTRPEKETQYF. Written as DNA, the CDR3 is TGTGCCAGCAGTTTCCACACCCGCCCGGAGAAAGAGACCCAGTACTTC.

This clone was detected only a few times. J is TRBJ1-4 and V is TRBV7-2, with 7 bases identical to TRBD1. Per the germline V gene, CDR1 is SGHTA and CDR2 is FQGNSA. Unmatched junction bases numbered 6, after V lost 5 bases and J lost 6 bases. The CDR3 runs 14 residues. CDR3 amino acids: CASSTGVADEKLFF. The CDR3 region has the DNA TGTGCCAGCAGCACAGGGGTGGCAGATGAAAAACTGTTTTTT.

This chain uses TRBV7-8 with TRBJ1-2, with D tentatively TRBD1 (6 bases). The V gene's germline CDR1 is SGHVS and CDR2 FQNEAQ. V was cut by 5 bases and J by 4 bases, with 14 bases left in between. The CDR3 consists of 14 residues. CDR3 protein: CASSARDTAYGYTF. The CDR3, as DNA: TGTGCCAGCAGCGCTAGGGACACAGCCTATGGCTACACCTTC.

The V call is TRBV28, the J call TRBJ1-2; 7 bases match TRBD1. This CDR3 is 16 amino acids long. Germline CDR1 reads MDHEN; CDR2 reads SYDVKM. J gave up 3 bases and V 2 bases, and 9 bases lay outside the gene matches. DNA of the CDR3: TGTGCCAGCAGTTTAGAGAGGGGGCAGCGTTACTATGGCTACACCTTC. It translates to CASSLERGQRYYGYTF.

This chain links TRBV30 with TRBJ1-1; 7 positions agree with TRBD1. From germline, CDR1 is GTSNPN and CDR2 SVGIG (reference sequence). With V trimmed by 4 bases and J by 5 bases, 7 bases remained unmatched. The CDR3 runs to 13 residues. The CDR3 region has the DNA TGTGCCTGGACGAGGGGGCCGGGAACTGAAGCTTTCTTT. The encoded protein is CAWTRGPGTEAFF.